This entry describes one T cell receptor (beta chain). Its cognate antigen has yet to be identified. One base away there is no much larger clone; base qualities are not given. For sequencing of the TCRbeta CDR3 region, genomic DNA was extracted from the sorted cells. TCRbeta CDR3 regions were sequenced using the immunoSEQ Assay. TCRdb retrieved this table from immuneACCESS and kept in-frame rearrangements only. Not all clones are present; in checked studies, unresolved V genes account for under half, and no reason is known for the remainder. The sample data list approximately 47,000 clones, and roughly 86% of these were observed just once. The top ten clonotypes cover 1.5% to 2% of the sample. The data originate from a study of OX40 agonist ivuxolimab in advanced cancers. With respect to the entire study: Ivuxolimab was a fully human IgG2 agonistic monoclonal antibody targeting the costimulatory receptor OX40 (CD134). Patients were allowed to have had prior anti-PD-1, anti-PD-L1 or anti-CTLA-4 therapy, and around 41% of the dose-escalation patients had previously received checkpoint inhibitors. Partial responses occurred in three dose-escalation patients, of whom one had hepatocellular carcinoma and two had cutaneous melanoma. Among the 50 to 55 dose-escalation patients, about 19 had hepatocellular carcinoma, roughly 15 melanoma, 9 renal cell carcinoma and 9 head and neck cancer. A male proportion of 82.7% and a mean age of approximately 58 years, ranging from 23 to 79, were recorded for the dose-escalation cohort. The purpose of peripheral TCRbeta sequencing was to test whether ivuxolimab changed TCR sequence diversity and led to clonal T-cell expansion. Intravenous ivuxolimab was administered to patients every 2 weeks at six dose levels: 0.01, 0.1, 0.3, 1.5, 3 and 10 mg/kg. The paper covers the monotherapy dose-escalation part of the phase I ivuxolimab trial, which included N = 52 patients. Broader findings and caveats from the paper: After ivuxolimab, CD8+ T cells had more expanded clones than CD4+ T cells on average. Partial responders in the 0.1-3.0 mg/kg groups had among the lowest normalized peripheral clonal expansion, especially among CD8+ T cells. At doses from 0.1 to 3.0 mg/kg, clonal expansion was seen in both CD4+ and CD8+ blood T cells between baseline and week 6. The antigen specificity of the clonally expanded peripheral T cells was not determined. Low levels of normalized T-cell clonal expansion were also seen in some nonresponding patients.

The germline V gene yields SGHVS for CDR1 and FQNEAQ for CDR2. Trimming takes 0 bases from V and 0 bases from J, and the germline ends sit 15 bases apart. From the cysteine up to the phenylalanine, the CDR3 has a length of 18 residues. Only the CDR3 portion is preserved as DNA: 54 bases, with reading frame beginning at the first base. Patients with autoimmune disease history or receiving systemic immunosuppression were excluded from the trial. Peripheral blood for TCR sequencing was drawn from every dose cohort at baseline, at cycle 4 day 1 and at cycle 7 day 1. Samples were obtained from an open-label, multicenter, first-in-human phase I dose-escalation trial of ivuxolimab. The trial enrolled adults with locally advanced or metastatic head and neck squamous cell, hepatocellular, melanoma or renal cell carcinoma. CD4+ and CD8+ T cells were sorted separately from peripheral blood before TCR sequencing.

The sample consisted of CD4+ or CD8+ T cells sorted from blood, taken in a trial of the OX40 agonist ivuxolimab. The clonotype was recovered from an adult with an advanced solid tumor such as melanoma, head and neck, liver or kidney cancer. The V gene is TRBV7-8 and the J gene is TRBJ1-3, with TRBD1 tentatively as D gene (5 bases match). The DNA sequence is TGTGCCAGCAGCTTAGCGAGTCCTGGGCAGGGCTCTGGAAACACCATATATTTT. It translates to CASSLASPGQGSGNTIYF.